These 30 T cell receptor beta chains originate from one sample sequenced in a study of monozygotic twins with inflammatory bowel disease. TCRdb re-analyzed the 5' RACE reads; it lists each CDR3 protein once, without DNA. The sample totals about 300,000 distinct CDR3 sequences. The sample was blood. These receptors were taken from a human donor with ulcerative colitis or Crohn's disease, or a healthy co-twin of an affected twin (not recorded which).

The chain is built from TRBV6-5 and TRBJ1-3; TCRdb names TRBD1, which stays unverified in the absence of DNA. The CDR3 is 14 amino acids. Germline values: CDR1 MNHEY, CDR2 SVGAGI. The CDR3 sequence: CASSWTVSGNTIYF.

The rearrangement uses TRBV24-1 and TRBJ2-2; without DNA, the TCRdb call of TRBD1 cannot be checked. Germline lookup yields CDR1 KGHDR and CDR2 SFDVKD. The CDR3 is 16 amino acids. The CDR3 loop reads CATSDQGQGRTGELFF.

This chain connects TRBV12-3 or TRBV12-4 to TRBJ2-7; TCRdb's D call, TRBD1, is unchecked because there is no DNA. The CDR3 spans 12 residues. This CDR3 reads CASSLSRGEQYF.

This rearrangement joins TRBV20-1 to TRBJ2-2; TCRdb designates TRBD2, a call that cannot be tested without DNA. From germline, CDR1 is DFQATT and CDR2 SNEGSKA (reference sequence). This CDR3 is 16 amino acids long. The CDR3 loop is CSARAAAGSRTGELFF.

The rearrangement joins TRBV20-1 to TRBJ2-5. CDR1 and CDR2 (germline): DFQATT, SNEGSKA (reference sequence). This CDR3 spans 11 amino acids. Here the CDR3 reads CSATDAETQYF.

The rearrangement uses TRBV9 and TRBJ1-3. This CDR3 contains 16 residues. Looked up from germline, CDR1 is SGDLS and CDR2 is YYNGEE. CDR3: CASSVEPSGSGNTIYF.

This sequence joins TRBV7-8 and TRBJ1-5; there is no DNA to check the TCRdb D call of TRBD1. CDR1 and CDR2 (germline): SGHVS, FQNEAQ. The CDR3 is 16 amino acids. CDR3 residues: CASAQTGIYSNQPQHF.

This chain joins TRBV14 and TRBJ2-5. Germline CDR1 is SGHDN and CDR2 is FVKESK. This CDR3 region has 14 residues. This chain's CDR3 is CASSPTLRQETQYF.

This CDR3 reads CASSRRAPNTGELFF. The chain links TRBV2 to TRBJ2-2. The CDR3 totals 15 residues. Germline V CDR1 and CDR2: SNHLY, FYNNEI.

The chain joins TRBV25-1 to TRBJ2-3; TCRdb indicates TRBD1, and absent DNA this call remains unverified. CDR1 and CDR2 from the germline V gene are MGHDK and SYGVNS. CDR3 length equals 14 residues. This chain's CDR3 is CASSPLDRPDTQYF.

The rearrangement links TRBV5-1 to TRBJ2-7. CDR3 length: 15 residues. Germline V gives CDR1 SGHRS, CDR2 YFSETQ. CDR3 protein: CASSLSEPSSYEQYF.

This rearrangement joins TRBV12-3 or TRBV12-4 to TRBJ2-1; no DNA is available, so the TRBD2 call from TCRdb remains unchecked. This CDR3 has 16 residues. Here the CDR3 reads CASSFSASGLYNEQFF.

The chain recombines TRBV7-8 with TRBJ2-1; TCRdb lists TRBD2, though no DNA is available to test this call. Looked up from germline, CDR1 is SGHVS and CDR2 is FQNEAQ. The CDR3 contains 20 residues. The CDR3 region is CASSFWGTSGSAERYNEQFF.

The chain has TRBV2 and TRBJ2-7; TCRdb outputs TRBD2, but without DNA this stays unchecked. The CDR3 runs 17 residues. The V gene's germline CDR1 is SNHLY and CDR2 FYNNEI. CDR3 sequence: CARAPIMGIGDTDEQYF.

The V and J genes are TRBV24-1 and TRBJ2-5; TCRdb selects TRBD2, and the lack of DNA leaves this call unchecked. Germline assignment: CDR1 KGHDR and CDR2 SFDVKD. The CDR3 spans 16 residues. The CDR3: CATSDSDARGRETQYF.

CDR3 amino acids: CASSLMGPNGNQPQHF. The V call is TRBV5-5, the J call TRBJ1-5. Germline V gene lookup returns CDR1 SGHKS and CDR2 YYEKEE (reference sequence). The CDR3 is 16 residues long.

The rearrangement uses TRBV19 and TRBJ2-2. From germline, CDR1 is LNHDA and CDR2 SQIVND (reference sequence). CDR3 size: 13 residues. This CDR3 reads CASTMGNTGELFF.

This chain joins TRBV5-5 and TRBJ1-5; TCRdb's D gene call, TRBD1, goes unchecked for lack of DNA. This CDR3 contains 15 residues. The germline gives CDR1 SGHKS, CDR2 YYEKEE (reference sequence). Here the CDR3 reads CASSPEGQRNQPQHF.

This chain joins TRBV21-1 and TRBJ2-1; TCRdb reports TRBD2, a call that lacks DNA to check it against. TRBV21-1 corresponds to a pseudogene. The CDR3 is made up of 19 amino acids. Here the CDR3 reads CASSPDRGLAGSSYNEQFF.

The V gene is TRBV10-3, the J gene TRBJ2-3; checking the TCRdb D call of TRBD2 is not possible without DNA. Germline assignment: CDR1 ENHRY and CDR2 SYGVKD. The CDR3 spans 13 residues. The CDR3: CAIRLAGEDTQYF.

V gene TRBV7-2 combines with J gene TRBJ1-5; the D gene TCRdb calls, TRBD1, cannot be checked with no DNA. The CDR3 length is 14 residues. From germline, CDR1 is SGHTA and CDR2 FQGNSA. The CDR3 protein is CASSLVRENQPQHF.

The chain is built from TRBV15 and TRBJ2-7. The germline CDR1 and CDR2 sequences are LNHNV and YYDKDF (reference sequence). The CDR3 sequence is 17 residues long. CDR3 sequence: CATSRVASAHSYYEQYF.

This rearrangement joins TRBV20-1 to TRBJ2-1; there is no DNA to check the TCRdb D call of TRBD1. Germline CDR1 is DFQATT and CDR2 is SNEGSKA (reference sequence). The CDR3 runs to 14 residues. CDR3 protein: CSATGAPLYNEQFF.

The chain is built from TRBV7-9 and TRBJ2-7; TCRdb outputs TRBD1, but without DNA this stays unchecked. CDR1 SEHNR and CDR2 FQNEAQ come from the germline V gene (reference sequence). The CDR3 is made up of 14 amino acids. The CDR3 sequence: CASSPQGISYEQYF.

This chain joins TRBV30 and TRBJ1-1. This CDR3 contains 14 residues. Germline CDR1 GTSNPN, CDR2 SVGIG (reference sequence). The CDR3 reads CAWSSGVMNTEAFF.

This rearrangement joins TRBV15 to TRBJ1-4; TCRdb indicates TRBD1, and absent DNA this call remains unverified. Germline values: CDR1 LNHNV, CDR2 YYDKDF (reference sequence). CDR3 length equals 14 residues. The CDR3 loop reads CATGGQGKNEKLFF.

J is TRBJ2-1 and V is TRBV6-5. The germline gives CDR1 MNHEY, CDR2 SVGAGI. The CDR3 consists of 13 residues. The CDR3 protein is CASSYSLYNEQFF.

This chain joins TRBV5-1 and TRBJ2-1; TCRdb indicates TRBD2, and absent DNA this call remains unverified. CDR3 length: 15 amino acids. Germline V gives CDR1 SGHRS, CDR2 YFSETQ. The CDR3 sequence is CASSLFGRRDNEQFF.

The chain links TRBV4-2 to TRBJ2-7; TCRdb proposes TRBD1, but this gene call is untestable without DNA. CDR3 length: 14 residues. Germline values: CDR1 LGHNA, CDR2 YNFKEQ. The CDR3 loop is CASSQRYRVYEQYF.

The V gene is TRBV5-6, the J gene TRBJ1-4. This CDR3 has 14 amino acids. Germline-derived CDR1 and CDR2 are SGHDT and YYEEEE. This CDR3 is CASSLGAENEKLFF.